This T cell receptor beta chain emerged from a study of CD8+ T cells in alopecia areata. Study-level findings and limits: Alopecia totalis/universalis scalp especially showed more expanded CD8+ clones than normal scalp.

TCR sequencing used cDNA made by reverse transcription of extracted RNA. The table came from immunoSEQ multiplex PCR; TCRdb's copy has only in-frame clones and leaves some out. There are approximately 210,000 clones in the sample; about three fifths occur only once, and about 1.3% lies in the top ten. Stated treatment: oral pan-JAK inhibitor, 5-10 mg twice daily. With regard to this clone: Its target is unknown.

The CDR3 loop spans 14 amino acids. V was trimmed by 3 bases and J by 5 bases, leaving 13 bases between them. CDR1 is SGHKS, CDR2 YYEKEE, per germline (reference sequence). The sequence was collected from a human donor with alopecia areata. The material was CD4+ T cells sorted from blood, obtained at week 49, from a patient treated with tofacitinib. V is TRBV5-5 and J is TRBJ2-3; D is unclear. DNA of the CDR3: TGTGCCAGCAGCTCCCTAAGGACCAAAGATACGCAGTATTTT. It specifies CASSSLRTKDTQYF.